This passage covers 13 T cell receptor beta chains from one sample sequenced in a study of Graves' ophthalmopathy and Graves' hyperthyroidism. RNA transcripts provided the template for amplifying TCR beta CDR3 regions. HTBI primers primed a first-round RT-PCR, and a second-round multiplex PCR followed. TCRdb independently ran MiXCR on the multiplex PCR reads; one entry per CDR3 protein. The sample carries 52,000 or so distinct CDR3 sequences, around 50% recorded once. The sample comprised peripheral blood. The receptor set was obtained from an adult woman with Graves' ophthalmopathy.

The genes are TRBV7-3 and TRBJ2-4; TRBD1 matches 7 bases. The germline gives CDR1 SGHTA, CDR2 FQGTGA. The length of the CDR3 is 14 residues. With V trimmed by 4 bases and J by 8 bases, 8 bases remained unmatched. The CDR3, as DNA: TGTGCCAGCAGCTCACCGGGCCAGGGGGACATTCAGTACTTC. This sequence encodes CASSSPGQGDIQYF.

The genes are TRBV7-9 and TRBJ1-6; D call uncertain. This CDR3 is built from 16 residues. CDR1 and CDR2 (germline): SEHNR, FQNEAQ (reference sequence). Trimming shortened V by 6 bases and J by 3 bases, and 15 bases separated the two germline ends. CDR3 DNA sequence: TGTGCCAGCAGACCGGGCGACACTGACTATAATTCACCCCTCCACTTT. It yields the protein CASRPGDTDYNSPLHF. The full variable domain, with the rest looked up from reference TRBV7-9 and TRBJ1-6, is DTGVSQNPRHKITKRGQNVTFRCDPISEHNRLYWYRQTLGQGPEFLTYFQNEAQLEKSRLLSDRFSAERPKGSFSTLEIQRTEQGDSAMYLCASRPGDTDYNSPLHFGNGTRLTVT.

J is TRBJ2-5 and V is TRBV5-4, with no clear D. Germline-derived CDR1 and CDR2 are SGHNT and YYREEE (reference sequence). The V gene lost 1 base and the J gene lost 2 bases, with 6 bases spanning the gap. The CDR3 consists of 13 residues. The CDR3 DNA reads as TGTGCCAGCAGCTTGAACCAGCAAGAGACCCAGTACTTC. Its translation: CASSLNQQETQYF.

This clonotype was found many times. This chain uses TRBV5-4 with TRBJ1-1; TRBD1 aligns across 7 bases. The J segment lost 1 base and the V segment lost 4 bases, leaving 10 bases of the junction unmatched. This CDR3 is 16 amino acids long. The germline V gene has CDR1 SGHNT and CDR2 YYREEE (reference sequence). CDR3 sequence: CASSREQGVWNTEAFF. DNA for the CDR3: TGTGCCAGCAGCCGGGAGCAGGGGGTTTGGAACACTGAAGCTTTCTTT.

With respect to this clonotype: The CDR3 does not end in the conserved phenylalanine or tryptophan, so this is likely a read error. It is unclear where the CDR3 begins or ends on the DNA, so no DNA is shown, and the CDR3 is as TCRdb lists it. V gene TRBV5-6 combines with J gene TRBJ2-5; no check of the table's D call, TRBD1, against the DNA was made. Both ends counted, the CDR3 spans 10 residues. Germline V gene sequence: CDR1 SGHDT, CDR2 YYEEEE. CDR3: CASSLGDRVL.

Sample share makes this clonotype medium-sized. The gene calls are TRBV29-1 and TRBJ2-1; tentative D call: TRBD2 (5 bases). Trimming shortened V by 6 bases and J by 8 bases, and 14 bases separated the two germline ends. The CDR3 contains 12 residues. CDR1 and CDR2 from the germline V gene are SQVTM and ANQGSEA. The CDR3 loop reads CSVLPDGDEQFF. The CDR3 DNA follows: TGCAGCGTACTTCCGGACGGGGATGAGCAGTTCTTC.

This clonotype was seen many times. V usage is TRBV30 and J usage is TRBJ1-6, with 9 bases matching TRBD1. V lost 4 bases to trimming and J lost 9 bases; unmatched junction nucleotides: 10. From germline, CDR1 is GTSNPN and CDR2 SVGIG (reference sequence). CDR3 length: 15 residues. CDR3 sequence reads: CAWTYLGQGSSPLHF. In nucleotides, the CDR3 is TGTGCCTGGACCTACTTGGGACAGGGTAGTTCACCCCTCCACTTT.

The V and J genes are TRBV7-6 and TRBJ1-2; 9 nucleotides agree with TRBD1. The V gene end was trimmed by 1 base and the J gene end by 2 bases; junction bases not matched to a gene: 14. CDR1 and CDR2 (germline): SGHVS, FNYEAQ. The CDR3 sequence is 19 residues long. As DNA, the CDR3 is TGTGCCAGCAGCTTAGACGGGACAGGGTGGGAATCCAAGAACTATGGCTACACCTTC. Translating it yields CASSLDGTGWESKNYGYTF.

This sequence joins TRBV6-2 or TRBV6-3 and TRBJ2-4; 12 bases fit TRBD1. CDR1 and CDR2 (germline): MNHEY, SVGEGT. The CDR3 loop spans 17 amino acids. V trimming: 8 bases; J trimming: 1 base; junction bases outside the gene matches: 9. The DNA of the CDR3 is TGTGCCAGCTCTCGGGACAGGGGGCGCGTTGCCAAAAACATTCAGTACTTC. Translating it yields CASSRDRGRVAKNIQYF.

This clonotype occurred many times. The CDR3 is CASRTDKGEKLFF. The DNA of the CDR3 is TGTGCCAGCAGGACGGACAAAGGTGAAAAACTGTTTTTT. The chain couples TRBV6-2 or TRBV6-3 to TRBJ1-4; D might be TRBD1 (5 bases). CDR1 is MNHEY and CDR2 is SVGEGT in the germline V gene. The CDR3 covers 13 residues. Trimming removed 6 bases from V and 7 bases from J, with 12 bases in between.

The rearrangement joins TRBV4-3 to TRBJ1-5, with TRBD1 as a possible D gene (5 bases). This CDR3 has 21 amino acids. The V and J ends lost 1 base and 0 bases respectively, with 25 bases between them. Germline V gene sequence: CDR1 LGHNA, CDR2 YSLEER. The CDR3 sequence is CASSQVNLIGTLLYSNQPQHF. CDR3 DNA: TGCGCCAGCAGCCAAGTTAATTTGATAGGGACCTTGCTTTATAGCAATCAGCCCCAGCATTTT.

In its sample, this clonotype was seen a few times. V and J are TRBV6-5 and TRBJ2-1; 10 nucleotides line up with TRBD2. With V trimmed by 3 bases and J by 2 bases, 7 bases remained unmatched. This CDR3 region has 17 residues. Germline V gene lookup returns CDR1 MNHEY and CDR2 SVGAGI. The CDR3 DNA reads TGTGCCAGCAGTTATCAACCCCTAGCGGGGGCCTACAATGAGCAGTTCTTC. It yields the protein CASSYQPLAGAYNEQFF.

Comment on this clonotype: The conserved final phenylalanine or tryptophan is absent from the CDR3, which likely points to a read error. No DNA is shown, since the ends of the CDR3 on it are uncertain; the CDR3 is the one TCRdb lists. The rearrangement uses TRBV20-1 and TRBJ2-6; the D call TRBD1 from the table was never checked on the DNA. The CDR3 totals 16 residues, both ends included. Germline V gene sequence: CDR1 DFQATT, CDR2 SNEGSKA (reference sequence). CDR3 sequence: CSAMRDTFSGANVLVL.